The 28 T cell receptor beta chains presented below share a single source sample, sequenced in a study of cytomegalovirus exposure and HLA in healthy donors. With 60 Vbeta and 13 Jbeta primers, the PCR was carried out. Sequencing was performed with immunoSEQ multiplex PCR; in TCRdb, only in-frame clones are kept and a portion is missing. The table records some 130,000 clones, about 72% of them present only once. The sample was PBMCs. The receptors shown here come from a man younger than 40 in good health and CMV-seropositive.

This rearrangement joins TRBV6-5 to TRBJ1-2; 7 bases are a match to TRBD1. Losses at the gene ends were 6 bases for V and 4 bases for J; bases not matched to a gene: 8. The V gene's germline CDR1 is MNHEY and CDR2 SVGAGI. This CDR3 is built from 14 residues. CDR3 nucleotide sequence: TGTGCCAGCAGACCTGACAGGGTCGTCTATGGCTACACCTTC. It yields the protein CASRPDRVVYGYTF.

The chain couples TRBV6-5 to TRBJ2-7, with D possibly being TRBD2 (5 bases). Trimming pared 0 bases from V and 3 bases from J, leaving 12 bases between. Looked up from germline, CDR1 is MNHEY and CDR2 is SVGAGI. CDR3 length: 15 residues. DNA for the CDR3: TGTGCCAGCAGTTACTCGAGGGTACCCTTCTACGAGCAGTACTTC. Translated: CASSYSRVPFYEQYF.

A remark on this clone: Distinct nucleotide sequences in the sample also encode this CDR3. The chain employs TRBV7-2 and TRBJ2-7, with 11 bases that match TRBD2. This CDR3 is 14 amino acids long. V lost 5 bases and J lost 4; bases outside the gene matches: 4. Germline-derived CDR1 and CDR2 are SGHTA and FQGNSA. This CDR3 reads CASSPRLAGYEQYF. The CDR3 DNA reads TGTGCCAGCAGCCCTAGACTAGCGGGATACGAGCAGTACTTC.

The chain carries TRBV5-1 and TRBJ1-2; TRBD1 aligns across 9 bases. The CDR3 runs to 13 residues. Trimming cost V 4 bases and J 8 bases; bases outside gene matches: 6. Germline CDR1 reads SGHRS; CDR2 reads YFSETQ. Written as DNA, the CDR3 is TGCGCCAGCAGCCCCGGGACAGGGCAAGGCTACACCTTC. It codes for CASSPGTGQGYTF.

In DNA form, the CDR3 reads TGTGCCAGCAGTCAGATTGAACCGGGACTAGCGTCCTTCGGGGAGCAGTACTTC. Its protein is CASSQIEPGLASFGEQYF. The chain links TRBV28 to TRBJ2-7, with TRBD2 identical over 10 bases. This CDR3 has 18 residues. Germline values: CDR1 MDHEN, CDR2 SYDVKM. The V segment lost 5 bases and the J segment 7 bases; nucleotides outside the gene matches: 20.

V usage is TRBV13 and J usage is TRBJ2-7; TRBD2 matches 8 bases. V shed 3 bases, J shed 3 bases, and the junction held 10 bases outside the gene matches. The CDR3 has 16 residues. Germline V gene lookup returns CDR1 PRHDT and CDR2 FYEKMQ (reference sequence). CDR3 sequence reads: CASSFRRSGIDYEQYF. CDR3 DNA sequence: TGTGCCAGCAGCTTCAGGCGTAGCGGGATAGACTACGAGCAGTACTTC.

The chain employs TRBV7-2 and TRBJ1-5, with a weak D call TRBD1 (5 bases). Germline CDR1 reads SGHTA; CDR2 reads FQGNSA. The CDR3 is made up of 13 amino acids. The V gene lost 1 base and the J gene lost 5 bases, with 6 bases spanning the gap. The CDR3 region has the DNA TGTGCCAGCAGCTTAGGACAGTATCAGCCCCAGCATTTT. As protein: CASSLGQYQPQHF.

This chain joins TRBV11-1 and TRBJ2-7, with 10 nucleotides matching TRBD1. CDR1 and CDR2 from the germline V gene are SGHAT and FQDESV (reference sequence). This CDR3 has 16 amino acids. J gave up 1 base and V 1 base, and 4 bases lay outside the gene matches. This CDR3 reads CASSLGGQGGSYEQYF. DNA for the CDR3: TGTGCCAGCAGCTTAGGAGGACAGGGGGGATCCTACGAGCAGTACTTC.

The CDR3 nucleotides read TGTGCCACCAGCAGAGGGCCGCCGTCCTACGAGCAGTACTTC. Translating it yields CATSRGPPSYEQYF. V usage is TRBV15 and J usage is TRBJ2-7; D remains ambiguous. Trimming pared 1 base from V and 1 base from J, leaving 8 bases between. From germline, CDR1 is LNHNV and CDR2 YYDKDF (reference sequence). CDR3 length: 14 amino acids.

This chain connects TRBV5-4 to TRBJ1-2; 8 nucleotides align to TRBD1. V trimming: 4 bases; J trimming: 6 bases; junction bases outside the gene matches: 5. The V gene's germline CDR1 is SGHNT and CDR2 YYREEE (reference sequence). CDR3 size: 13 residues. CDR3 in amino acids: CASSRGQGDGYTF. The CDR3 DNA follows: TGTGCCAGCAGCCGCGGACAGGGTGATGGCTACACCTTC. Complete variable domain (other parts from reference TRBV5-4 and TRBJ1-2): ETGVTQSPTHLIKTRGQQVTLRCSSQSGHNTVSWYQQALGQGPQFIFQYYREEENGRGNFPPRFSGLQFPNYSSELNVNALELDDSALYLCASSRGQGDGYTFGSGTRLTVV.

In this sample, this clone turned up once. V is TRBV7-3 and J is TRBJ2-3; D perhaps matches TRBD1 (5 bases). The CDR3 has 13 amino acids. V lost 4 bases to trimming and J lost 3 bases, with 8 bases between them. The germline CDR1 and CDR2 sequences are SGHTA and FQGTGA. CDR3 DNA sequence: TGTGCCAGCAGCTCTCAGGGAACAGATACGCAGTATTTT. Translation gives CASSSQGTDTQYF.

The count of this clone is one. The V call is TRBV9, the J call TRBJ2-3, with D possibly TRBD2 on 7 matching bases. V lost 5 bases and J 1 base, leaving 20 bases between the germline ends. This CDR3 has 17 residues. Germline CDR1 SGDLS, CDR2 YYNGEE. DNA for the CDR3: TGTGCCAGCAGGGGGGGGCGTCCCGGATCCCGCACAGATACGCAGTATTTT. Translated, it gives CASRGGRPGSRTDTQYF.

The rearrangement links TRBV5-1 to TRBJ2-5; D might be TRBD2 (6 bases). Trimming took 4 bases from V and 4 from J, leaving 14 bases between them. There are 14 residues in the CDR3. Germline CDR1 and CDR2: SGHRS and YFSETQ. For the CDR3, the DNA is TGCGCCAGCAGCCCAACCGGTAGCGGAGAGACCCAGTACTTC. Protein sequence: CASSPTGSGETQYF.

Concerning this clone itself: One end of the junction does not line up with germline, which may come from a read error. This chain links TRBV7-7 with TRBJ2-1; 13 bases line up with TRBD2. This CDR3 spans 15 amino acids. Germline V gene data show CDR1 as SSHAT and CDR2 as FNYEAQ (reference sequence). The CDR3 region is CASSLGLAGAGEQFF. In DNA form, the CDR3 reads TGTGCTAGCAGCTTAGGACTAGCGGGGGCGGGTGAGCAGTTCTTC.

This clone showed up just once. This same CDR3 is encoded by further DNA sequences in the sample. The J gene is TRBJ1-1, the V gene TRBV4-2, with TRBD1 identical over 9 bases. The V gene end was trimmed by 1 base and the J gene end by 8 bases; junction bases not matched to a gene: 8. CDR3 length: 15 residues. The germline V gene encodes CDR1 LGHNA and CDR2 YNFKEQ. CDR3 DNA sequence: TGTGCCAGCAGCCAAGCCAGAACAGGGGGCACCGAAGCTTTCTTT. This encodes CASSQARTGGTEAFF.

The chain links TRBV10-3 to TRBJ1-2, with D unclear. Germline-derived CDR1 and CDR2 are ENHRY and SYGVKD. Trimming shortened V by 7 bases and J by 8 bases, and 11 bases separated the two germline ends. This CDR3 contains 11 residues. The CDR3 DNA sequence: TGTGCCATCACAGGATTGAACGGCTACACCTTC. Its translation is CAITGLNGYTF.

V and J are TRBV10-1 and TRBJ2-5; TRBD2 might be the D (5 bases). The CDR3 has 14 amino acids. Deletions cut 3 bases from V and 2 bases from J, with 10 bases between. Germline CDR1 WNHNN, CDR2 SYGVQD (reference sequence). In DNA form, the CDR3 reads TGCGCCAGCAGTGATAGGAGAGGGCAAGAGACCCAGTACTTC. Translated: CASSDRRGQETQYF.

This clone turned up a few times. The V call is TRBV6-5, the J call TRBJ2-1, with D unresolved. CDR1 MNHEY and CDR2 SVGAGI come from the germline V gene. Between the trimmed V and J ends, which lost 2 bases and 7 bases, there was a span of 12 bases. The CDR3 contains 14 residues. Written as DNA, the CDR3 is TGTGCCAGCAGTTACGGAGCCCAATGGAATGAGCAGTTCTTC. Protein sequence: CASSYGAQWNEQFF.

This clone was counted only a few times. This sequence joins TRBV29-1 and TRBJ2-3; 8 positions agree with TRBD1. J lost 4 bases, V lost 0 bases, and 6 bases had no gene match. Germline assignment: CDR1 SQVTM and CDR2 ANQGSEA. The CDR3 covers 15 residues. This CDR3 reads CSVEDRQGYSDTQYF. CDR3 nucleotides: TGCAGCGTTGAAGACCGACAGGGGTATTCAGATACGCAGTATTTT.

DNA of the CDR3: TGTGCCAGCAGTTTAGGGACAGGGGGCGAGGAGACCCAGTACTTC. Protein sequence: CASSLGTGGEETQYF. The V call is TRBV27, the J call TRBJ2-5; 12 bases agree with TRBD1. The V segment lost 2 bases and the J segment 5 bases; nucleotides outside the gene matches: 3. There are 15 residues in the CDR3. Germline assignment: CDR1 MNHEY and CDR2 SMNVEV (reference sequence).

The chain uses TRBV18 and TRBJ1-1, with D unresolved. This CDR3 is built from 15 residues. V gave up 4 bases and J gave up 2 bases, with 14 bases separating them. The germline gives CDR1 KGHSH, CDR2 LQKENI. The CDR3 protein is CASSLGRTGNTEAFF. CDR3 coding DNA: TGTGCCAGCTCACTGGGGAGGACGGGAAACACTGAAGCTTTCTTT.

This chain uses TRBV5-1 with TRBJ1-1, with a weak D call TRBD1 (6 bases). This CDR3 has 14 residues. The V and J ends lost 8 bases and 0 bases respectively, with 14 bases between them. The V gene's germline CDR1 is SGHRS and CDR2 YFSETQ. In nucleotides, the CDR3 is TGCGCCAGTCGCCAGGGGAACTTGAACACTGAAGCTTTCTTT. The encoded protein is CASRQGNLNTEAFF.

There are a few counts of this clone. The V gene is TRBV6-6, the J gene TRBJ1-1; D might be TRBD1 (5 bases). This CDR3 spans 13 amino acids. Trimming left V 3 bases short and J 4 bases short, with 9 bases between. Germline V gives CDR1 MNHNY, CDR2 SVGAGI (reference sequence). Here the CDR3 reads CASSYQGGTEAFF. The CDR3 DNA reads TGTGCCAGCAGTTATCAGGGAGGCACTGAAGCTTTCTTT.

This clone appeared once. This chain uses TRBV5-1 with TRBJ2-2; perhaps TRBD1 as D (6 bases). CDR1 SGHRS and CDR2 YFSETQ come from the germline V gene. This CDR3 comprises 15 residues. With 1 base removed from V and 4 bases from J, the gap between germline ends came to 11 bases. The CDR3 bases are TGCGCCAGCAGCTTGCAGGGGCTGGGCACCGGGGAGCTGTTTTTT. Translating gives CASSLQGLGTGELFF.

The gene calls are TRBV7-2 and TRBJ2-1, with D possibly matching TRBD2 (6 bases). The V end lost 5 bases, the J end lost 9 bases, and 11 bases lay between the germline ends. CDR3 length equals 12 residues. Germline V lookup: CDR1 SGHTA, CDR2 FQGNSA. The CDR3 region has the DNA TGTGCCAGCAGCCGTCTGGGAGGTGAGCAGTTCTTC. This codes for CASSRLGGEQFF.

V is TRBV27 and J is TRBJ2-7; TRBD1 might be the D (6 bases). This CDR3 is built from 13 residues. Trimming removed 3 bases at V and 1 base at J, with 7 bases between. Germline V gives CDR1 MNHEY, CDR2 SMNVEV (reference sequence). The DNA for the CDR3 is TGTGCCAGCAGTTTCGGGACATCCTACGAGCAGTACTTC. This codes for CASSFGTSYEQYF.

J is TRBJ2-1 and V is TRBV18; TRBD1 matches at 7 bases. Germline V gene data show CDR1 as KGHSH and CDR2 as LQKENI. V was clipped by 0 bases and J by 6 bases; unmatched bases: 11. CDR3 length equals 17 residues. CDR3 nucleotide sequence: TGTGCCAGCTCACCACCGTCAGGGACAGAGCTGGTCAATGAGCAGTTCTTC. Translated: CASSPPSGTELVNEQFF.

V is TRBV7-8 and J is TRBJ1-2; no clear D. This CDR3 comprises 12 residues. V was trimmed by 5 bases and J by 7 bases, leaving 11 bases between them. Germline CDR1 is SGHVS and CDR2 is FQNEAQ. This CDR3 reads CASSKGDGGYTF. As DNA, the CDR3 is TGTGCCAGCAGCAAGGGAGATGGTGGCTACACCTTC.